The rows below give T cell receptor beta chains drawn from one sample of a study of early stage breast cancer tumors. Sequenced by immunoSEQ multiplex PCR; TCRdb stores in-frame clones only, minus some. Altogether fewer than 30,000 clones are present, about three fifths being singletons, with the ten largest covering approximately 8%. Sequencing was performed on breast tumor tissue. The source of these receptors is a person between 50 and 60 years old with breast cancer. Each CDR3 is given with its conserved first and last residue. D genes are given only for firm matches. Rows may omit the clone size; those that give it use once, few, many or a size class.

v_call	j_call	clone_size	d_call	cdr3_nt	cdr3_aa
TRBV6-1	TRBJ2-1	few	TRBD2	TGTGCCAGCAGTGTTCCCCCAGCGGGAGTGAGTGAGCAGTTCTTC	CASSVPPAGVSEQFF
TRBV6-1	TRBJ2-7	-	-	TGTGCCAGCAGCGCGACACAGTACGAGCAGTACTTC	CASSATQYEQYF
TRBV19	TRBJ2-3	-	-	TGTGCCAGTAGAATGGGGACCGCTAGCACAGATACGCAGTATTTT	CASRMGTASTDTQYF
TRBV30	TRBJ1-1	few	TRBD1	TGTGCCTGGAGTGTACAAGGGACAGGAGAAATGAACACTGAAGCTTTCTTT	CAWSVQGTGEMNTEAFF
TRBV6-1	TRBJ2-1	few	TRBD2	TGTGCCAGCAGCTTAGCGGGAGTAGGCTACAATGAGCAGTTCTTC	CASSLAGVGYNEQFF
TRBV29-1	TRBJ2-3	once	TRBD2	TGCAGCTTCGGGGGATTTAGCGGGACTAGCACAGATACGCAGTATTTT	CSFGGFSGTSTDTQYF
TRBV5-1	TRBJ1-3	-	-	TGCGCCAGCAGCCCCCAAAGACAGCGTAGGGCTCTCTCTGGAAACACCATATATTTT	CASSPQRQRRALSGNTIYF
TRBV7-6	TRBJ2-3	-	-	TGTGCCAGCAGCTTATCGACGGGGACAGATACGCAGTATTTT	CASSLSTGTDTQYF
TRBV6-6	TRBJ2-7	few	-	TGTGCCAGCAGTGGCCGGGCAACCGGCGAGCAGTACTTC	CASSGRATGEQYF
TRBV15	TRBJ2-1	-	-	TGTGCCACCAACCCCTTCCTGGACAATGAGCAGTTCTTC	CATNPFLDNEQFF
TRBV7-6	TRBJ1-2	-	-	TGTGCCAGCAGCGTCGGGCTTGCCTATGGCTACACCTTC	CASSVGLAYGYTF
TRBV5-5	TRBJ1-3	-	-	TGTGCCAGCACCGACGAGGCGGATAGAAACACCATATATTTT	CASTDEADRNTIYF
TRBV19	TRBJ2-6	-	TRBD2	TGTGCCAGCGGACCGGGACTAGCGGGAGGCTGGAGCTCTGGGGCCAACGTCCTGACTTTC	CASGPGLAGGWSSGANVLTF
TRBV6-5	TRBJ2-7	few	-	TGTGCCAGCAGCCCCGGGACGCAAGGCCCCTACGAGCAGTACTTC	CASSPGTQGPYEQYF
TRBV7-3	TRBJ2-3	-	-	TGTGCCAGCAGCTCTGTCGTCGGGATTGATACGCAGTATTTT	CASSSVVGIDTQYF
TRBV5-1	TRBJ2-5	-	TRBD1	TGCGCCAGCAGCCCAAGGACAGGTCTGATATCTGGGGAGACCCAGTACTTC	CASSPRTGLISGETQYF
TRBV12-1	TRBJ2-4	-	-	TGTGCCAGCAGTTTCCGAAGACCGGGACTAAGAGATCTAGCCAAAAACATTCAGTACTTC	CASSFRRPGLRDLAKNIQYF
TRBV6-5	TRBJ1-5	-	-	TGTGCCAGCGGTAGCAATCAGCCCCAGCATTTT	CASGSNQPQHF